Each of the 26 T cell receptor beta chains below was sequenced from the same sample in a study of shared clonotypes between healthy human individuals. Only in-frame clones appear in the TCRdb table, and some are missing; sequencing was by immunoSEQ multiplex PCR. Of roughly 2.1 million clones in the sample, about 93% were seen once. Naive CD8 cells were CD45RO-negative, positively selected for CCR7, excluding terminally differentiated effector memory CD45RA+ cells. The specimen was naive CD8+ T cells from PBMCs. The receptors here all came from a man aged 18 to 30 in good health. Some clones in this sample may be carry-over from other donors' samples.

The V call is TRBV28, the J call TRBJ1-5; D is unclear. CDR1 and CDR2 from the germline V gene are MDHEN and SYDVKM. The CDR3 extends over 15 amino acids. V lost 3 bases to trimming and J lost 6 bases, with 15 bases between them. The CDR3: CASSLRRLELQPQHF. The CDR3 nucleotides read TGTGCCAGCAGTTTGCGGAGACTGGAACTTCAGCCCCAGCATTTT.

The chain has TRBV7-3 and TRBJ2-1, with TRBD2 matching over 8 bases. CDR3 length: 13 amino acids. With 5 bases clipped from V and 8 bases from J, the junction kept 5 bases outside the gene matches. Looked up from germline, CDR1 is SGHTA and CDR2 is FQGTGA. CDR3 DNA: TGTGCCAGCAGCCAGGGACTAGGGGATGAGCAGTTCTTC. Translated: CASSQGLGDEQFF. Full variable domain (missing parts from reference TRBV7-3 and TRBJ2-1): GAGVSQTPSNKVTEKGKYVELRCDPISGHTALYWYRQSLGQGPEFLIYFQGTGAADDSGLPNDRFFAVRPEGSVSTLKIQRTERGDSAVYLCASSQGLGDEQFFGPGTRLTVL.

This clone was found a few times. This chain uses TRBV4-1 with TRBJ1-1, with 7 bases identical to TRBD1. The germline V gene encodes CDR1 MGHRA and CDR2 YSYEKL. This CDR3 comprises 14 residues. Trimming removed 3 bases from V and 8 bases from J; junction bases left unmatched: 9. DNA for the CDR3: TGCGCCAGCAGCCATTGGAGACAGGGCAGCGAAGCTTTCTTT. Translating gives CASSHWRQGSEAFF.

The V gene is TRBV11-2, the J gene TRBJ2-2; D tentatively fits TRBD1 or TRBD2 (7 bases each). This CDR3 has 18 amino acids. Trimming removed 7 bases from V and 5 bases from J, with 26 bases in between. Germline-derived CDR1 and CDR2 are SGHAT and FQNNGV. Here the CDR3 reads CASNFPKGGGARTGELFF. CDR3 DNA sequence: TGTGCCAGCAACTTCCCCAAGGGAGGGGGCGCGAGAACCGGGGAGCTGTTTTTT.

The CDR3 bases are TGTGCCAGCAGCTTAAGGCCCCCCCCTAGCGGCGTTTCGAACACCGGGGAGCTGTTTTTT. Amino acid sequence: CASSLRPPPSGVSNTGELFF. The gene calls are TRBV7-3 and TRBJ2-2, with 7 nucleotides matching TRBD2. Germline assignment: CDR1 SGHTA and CDR2 FQGTGA. This CDR3 spans 20 amino acids. The V gene end was trimmed by 1 base and the J gene end by 0 bases; junction bases not matched to a gene: 14.

The CDR3, as DNA: TGTGCCTGGAGTCCTACCACAGGGGCCGAGCAGTACTTC. Encoded protein: CAWSPTTGAEQYF. The chain combines TRBV30 with TRBJ2-5, with 7 nucleotides matching TRBD1. The J call may be mistaken, given a closer DNA end match to TRBJ2-7. The CDR3 runs 13 residues. Germline V gene sequence: CDR1 GTSNPN, CDR2 SVGIG (reference sequence).

The chain links TRBV27 to TRBJ2-7; D is ambiguous. Germline values: CDR1 MNHEY, CDR2 SMNVEV (reference sequence). V dropped 0 bases and J dropped 6 bases, with 12 bases sitting between them. This CDR3 spans 14 amino acids. CDR3 residues: CASSLSGPRSEQYF. CDR3 bases: TGTGCCAGCAGTTTATCCGGGCCCCGCAGCGAGCAGTACTTC.

The CDR3 reads CASSLWTGVPGELFF. The CDR3 bases are TGTGCCAGCAGCTTATGGACAGGGGTCCCCGGGGAGCTGTTTTTT. V and J are TRBV7-8 and TRBJ2-2; TRBD1 aligns across 9 bases. After removal of 2 bases from V and 6 bases from J, the junction contained 4 bases not matched to a gene. CDR1 and CDR2 (germline): SGHVS, FQNEAQ. The CDR3 is made up of 15 amino acids. The full variable domain, completed using reference TRBV7-8 and TRBJ2-2, is GAGVSQSPRYKVAKRGQDVALRCDPISGHVSLFWYQQALGQGPEFLTYFQNEAQLDKSGLPSDRFFAERPEGSVSTLKIQRTQQEDSAVYLCASSLWTGVPGELFFGEGSRLTVL.

This chain joins TRBV19 and TRBJ2-2; 8 bases map to TRBD2. CDR1 LNHDA and CDR2 SQIVND come from the germline V gene (reference sequence). The CDR3 has 14 amino acids. Trimming at V came to 7 bases and at J to 6 bases, leaving 7 bases not matched to a gene. The CDR3 here is CASNSGITAGELFF. The CDR3 DNA reads TGTGCCAGTAATAGCGGGATCACCGCCGGGGAGCTGTTTTTT.

The chain is built from TRBV4-1 and TRBJ2-7; 9 nucleotides align to TRBD1. After removal of 0 bases from V and 2 bases from J, the junction contained 5 bases not matched to a gene. The V gene's germline CDR1 is MGHRA and CDR2 YSYEKL. The CDR3 sequence is 16 residues long. The CDR3 DNA sequence: TGCGCCAGCAGCCAAGATATGGGGACAGGGCCCTACGAGCAGTACTTC. Its translation: CASSQDMGTGPYEQYF.

The chain recombines TRBV4-1 with TRBJ1-1, with a tentative D call TRBD1 (5 bases). With 0 bases removed from V and 5 bases from J, the gap between germline ends came to 13 bases. CDR3 length: 15 amino acids. Germline loops: CDR1 MGHRA, CDR2 YSYEKL. In nucleotides, the CDR3 is TGCGCCAGCAGCCAAGATGGGGCTAGGAGGACTGAAGCTTTCTTT. Amino acid sequence: CASSQDGARRTEAFF.

Details on this clone: Other DNA sequences in the same sample also yield this CDR3. The chain couples TRBV28 to TRBJ1-2; the D is unclear. The CDR3 runs 11 residues. Germline CDR1 and CDR2: MDHEN and SYDVKM. Trimming cost V 3 bases and J 6 bases, with 5 bases left between them. The CDR3 DNA reads TGTGCCAGCAGTTTTCCGGATGGCTACACCTTC. Its protein is CASSFPDGYTF.

The chain links TRBV11-2 to TRBJ2-1; a possible D gene is TRBD2 (6 bases). V was cut by 3 bases and J by 6 bases, with 12 bases left in between. The CDR3 loop spans 14 amino acids. In germline, CDR1 is SGHAT, CDR2 FQNNGV. The CDR3 nucleotides are TGTGCCAGCAGCTTGATTCTGCGGGGCAATGAGCAGTTCTTC. It specifies CASSLILRGNEQFF.

About this clone itself: Other DNA sequences from this sample encode an identical CDR3 as well. The V call is TRBV5-1, the J call TRBJ2-7, with D unresolved. The CDR3 is 13 amino acids. The germline CDR1 and CDR2 sequences are SGHRS and YFSETQ. Trimming left V 0 bases short and J 3 bases short, with 7 bases between. CDR3 amino acids: CASSLAPNYEQYF. The CDR3 DNA reads TGCGCCAGCAGCTTGGCGCCCAACTACGAGCAGTACTTC.

V is TRBV5-8 and J is TRBJ1-1; the match to TRBD1 covers 9 bases. CDR1 and CDR2 from the germline V gene are SGHTS and YDEGEE. This CDR3 has 13 residues. V was pared by 4 bases and J by 7 bases, with 5 bases of the junction left unmatched. The CDR3 region is CASSPRDRVEAFF. As DNA, the CDR3 is TGTGCCAGCAGCCCAAGGGACAGGGTTGAAGCTTTCTTT. Full variable domain (missing parts from reference TRBV5-8 and TRBJ1-1): EAGVTQSPTHLIKTRGQQATLRCSPISGHTSVYWYQQALGLGLQFLLWYDEGEERNRGNFPPRFSGRQFPNYSSELNVNALELEDSALYLCASSPRDRVEAFFGQGTRLTVV.

Concerning this clone: Other DNA sequences in this sample translate to the same CDR3. V usage is TRBV27 and J usage is TRBJ2-1; 9 bases map to TRBD1. Germline CDR1 MNHEY, CDR2 SMNVEV (reference sequence). J was trimmed by 4 bases and V by 5 bases; bases with no gene match: 3. This CDR3 has 14 amino acids. CDR3 residues: CASSPDRGYNEQFF. The CDR3 nucleotides read TGTGCCAGCAGTCCAGACAGGGGGTACAATGAGCAGTTCTTC.

CDR3 in amino acids: CASSGGQGGPTYEQYF. The CDR3 DNA follows: TGCGCCAGCAGCGGGGGCCAAGGGGGCCCTACCTACGAGCAGTACTTC. This chain links TRBV5-1 with TRBJ2-7; 7 positions agree with TRBD1. Germline V CDR1 and CDR2: SGHRS, YFSETQ. The trim removed 4 bases at V and 2 bases at J, leaving 12 bases unmatched. The CDR3 is 16 residues long.

The chain is built from TRBV5-1 and TRBJ1-1; 11 bases match TRBD1. Trimming at V came to 2 bases and at J to 0 bases, leaving 6 bases not matched to a gene. The CDR3 is 17 residues long. CDR1 is SGHRS and CDR2 is YFSETQ in the germline V gene. Written as DNA, the CDR3 is TGCGCCAGCAGCTTAGGGACAGGGGGTTGGATGAACACTGAAGCTTTCTTT. Amino acid sequence: CASSLGTGGWMNTEAFF.

This chain links TRBV7-9 with TRBJ1-3; perhaps TRBD1 as D (5 bases). The CDR3 is 15 amino acids. V gave up 4 bases and J gave up 3 bases, with 13 bases separating them. Germline V gives CDR1 SEHNR, CDR2 FQNEAQ (reference sequence). CDR3 nucleotide sequence: TGTGCCAGCAGCTCGGGACTCGTGTTTGGAAACACCATATATTTT. Protein product: CASSSGLVFGNTIYF.

This rearrangement joins TRBV27 to TRBJ1-4; possibly TRBD1 for D (5 bases). The CDR3 loop spans 14 amino acids. The germline gives CDR1 MNHEY, CDR2 SMNVEV (reference sequence). The ends were cut back, 6 bases at V and 4 bases at J, with 12 bases in the middle. CDR3 amino acids: CASSPRGLNEKLFF. In DNA, the CDR3 is TGTGCCAGCAGCCCCCGGGGCCTTAATGAAAAACTGTTTTTT.

This clone was seen a single time. The chain has TRBV2 and TRBJ1-4, with D maybe TRBD1 (6 bases). V was trimmed by 2 bases and J by 7 bases, leaving 14 bases between them. Germline assignment: CDR1 SNHLY and CDR2 FYNNEI. The CDR3 sequence is 15 residues long. The CDR3 DNA sequence: TGTGCCAGCAGTGAAAAACAGGGTGGGCGTGAAAAACTGTTTTTT. Protein: CASSEKQGGREKLFF.

The rearrangement uses TRBV11-2 and TRBJ2-5, with D possibly matching TRBD1 (6 bases). This CDR3 has 13 amino acids. V gave up 5 bases and J gave up 3 bases, with 10 bases separating them. Per germline, CDR1 SGHAT and CDR2 FQNNGV. CDR3 sequence (DNA): TGTGCCAGCAGCGGGTACAGGGAAGAGACCCAGTACTTC. Translated, it gives CASSGYREETQYF. Full variable domain (remainder filled in from reference TRBV11-2 and TRBJ2-5): EAGVAQSPRYKIIEKRQSVAFWCNPISGHATLYWYQQILGQGPKLLIQFQNNGVVDDSQLPKDRFSAERLKGVDSTLKIQPAKLEDSAVYLCASSGYREETQYFGPGTRLLVL.

This chain links TRBV19 with TRBJ2-6; D not resolved. Trimming removed 4 bases at V and 0 bases at J, with 7 bases between. Germline CDR1 is LNHDA and CDR2 is SQIVND (reference sequence). The CDR3 has 15 amino acids. The CDR3 is CASSRPSSGANVLTF. CDR3 DNA: TGTGCCAGTAGTAGGCCTAGCTCTGGGGCCAACGTCCTGACTTTC.

The chain recombines TRBV4-3 with TRBJ2-1; D is possibly TRBD2 (6 bases). The V gene's germline CDR1 is LGHNA and CDR2 YSLEER. Trimming pared 0 bases from V and 3 bases from J, leaving 12 bases between. This CDR3 spans 16 amino acids. The CDR3 DNA is TGCGCCAGCAGCCAAGACCAGTCTAGCGACTACAATGAGCAGTTCTTC. Protein product: CASSQDQSSDYNEQFF.

A remark on this clone: Other DNA sequences in this sample translate to the same CDR3. The chain combines TRBV30 with TRBJ1-5; D ambiguous. Trimming pared 2 bases from V and 6 bases from J, leaving 11 bases between. Germline V gives CDR1 GTSNPN, CDR2 SVGIG (reference sequence). This CDR3 has 13 amino acids. CDR3 sequence (DNA): TGTGCCTGGAGTCCAGGCAATGGTCAGCCCCAGCATTTT. It codes for CAWSPGNGQPQHF. Full variable domain (outside the CDR3, taken from reference TRBV30 and TRBJ1-5): SQTIHQWPATLVQPVGSPLSLECTVEGTSNPNLYWYRQAAGRGLQLLFYSVGIGQISSEVPQNLSASRPQDRQFILSSKKLLLSDSGFYLCAWSPGNGQPQHFGDGTRLSIL.

This sequence joins TRBV5-1 and TRBJ2-7; maybe TRBD2 (5 bases). The CDR3 has 15 residues. Germline loops: CDR1 SGHRS, CDR2 YFSETQ. V gave up 2 bases and J gave up 5 bases, with 17 bases separating them. The CDR3 region is CASSLMGRGVDEQYF. In DNA, the CDR3 is TGCGCCAGCAGCTTAATGGGCCGGGGAGTGGACGAGCAGTACTTC.